Presented here are 24 T cell receptor beta chains from one specimen sequenced in a study of breast tumors, draining lymph nodes, adjacent tissues. Using its own MiXCR run on the multiplex PCR reads, TCRdb lists one record per CDR3 protein. The table records approximately 52,000 distinct CDR3 sequences, over 40% of them present only once. Sequenced material: breast tumor tissue. These receptors came from a female donor with breast cancer. Some clones in this sample may be carry-over from other donors' samples.

Many counts were recorded for this clonotype. The gene calls are TRBV10-3 and TRBJ2-5; D may correspond to TRBD1 or TRBD2 (5 bases each). Germline CDR1 is ENHRY and CDR2 is SYGVKD. V was pared by 0 bases and J by 3 bases, with 17 bases between. The CDR3 is 17 residues long. The CDR3 nucleotides are TGTGCCATCAGTGAGTCGAGGGCAGGGAGAGGAGAAGAGACCCAGTACTTC. Its translation is CAISESRAGRGEETQYF.

The chain links TRBV30 to TRBJ2-2; 7 positions agree with TRBD1. The germline V gene has CDR1 GTSNPN and CDR2 SVGIG (reference sequence). The CDR3 sequence is 18 residues long. Trimming cost V 4 bases and J 4 bases; bases outside gene matches: 18. For the CDR3, the DNA is TGTGCCTGGACGTCGGGTTGGCCCCAACAGGGGACCACCGGGGAGCTGTTTTTT. Encoded protein: CAWTSGWPQQGTTGELFF. Looking up the rest from reference TRBV30 and TRBJ2-2 gives the full variable domain: SQTIHQWPATLVQPVGSPLSLECTVEGTSNPNLYWYRQAAGRGLQLLFYSVGIGQISSEVPQNLSASRPQDRQFILSSKKLLLSDSGFYLCAWTSGWPQQGTTGELFFGEGSRLTVL.

This clonotype was counted many times. The rearrangement joins TRBV7-9 to TRBJ1-2, with TRBD1 matching 10 bases. This CDR3 comprises 13 residues. V lost 5 bases and J lost 7; bases outside the gene matches: 4. The V gene's germline CDR1 is SEHNR and CDR2 FQNEAQ (reference sequence). Here the CDR3 DNA reads TGTGCCAGCAGCACGGGACAGGGGATTGGCTACACCTTC. Translation gives CASSTGQGIGYTF.

This clonotype has at least ten counts. The rearrangement joins TRBV11-2 to TRBJ2-2; the D gene could be TRBD1 or TRBD2 (5 bases each). Germline loops: CDR1 SGHAT, CDR2 FQNNGV. The germline V and J ends were trimmed by 4 bases and 5 bases, with 17 bases remaining between them. The length of the CDR3 is 16 residues. CDR3 sequence reads: CASSWSGGRYTGELFF. CDR3 DNA: TGTGCCAGCAGCTGGAGTGGGGGAAGGTATACCGGGGAGCTGTTTTTT.

The chain employs TRBV7-2 and TRBJ1-3; D call uncertain. The CDR3 extends over 15 amino acids. Germline CDR1 is SGHTA and CDR2 is FQGNSA. V was trimmed by 2 bases and J by 8 bases, leaving 16 bases between them. Written as DNA, the CDR3 is TGTGCCAGCAGCTTATTTTGGGATTTGAAGGACACCATATATTTT. Translation: CASSLFWDLKDTIYF.

This chain uses TRBV6-1 with TRBJ2-7; 8 bases match TRBD1. Germline trimming cut 6 bases from V and 0 bases from J; bases unmatched to any gene: 10. The germline V gene has CDR1 MNHNS and CDR2 SASEGT. The CDR3 runs 16 residues. CDR3 DNA sequence: TGTGCCAGCAGGCTAGGACAGGGACCTGCCTCCTACGAGCAGTACTTC. This gives the protein CASRLGQGPASYEQYF.

This clonotype showed up many times. This chain joins TRBV28 and TRBJ1-6, with D tentatively TRBD1 (5 bases). CDR1 and CDR2 (germline): MDHEN, SYDVKM. This CDR3 spans 14 amino acids. V was cut by 5 bases and J by 6 bases, with 11 bases left in between. CDR3 in DNA: TGTGCCAGCAGTCCCCAGGGCATTAATTCACCCCTCCACTTT. Translating it yields CASSPQGINSPLHF.

With respect to this clonotype: Since a much larger clone is just one base distant, this may be a read error. J is TRBJ2-2 and V is TRBV7-2; the D gene is possibly TRBD2 (5 bases). There are 15 residues in the CDR3. The germline V gene encodes CDR1 SGHTA and CDR2 FQGNSA. The CDR3 reads CDSSFEGQNTGELFF. In DNA form, the CDR3 reads TGTGACAGCAGCTTTGAGGGTCAGAACACCGGGGAGCTGTTTTTT.

The chain carries TRBV19 and TRBJ2-1, with D possibly TRBD2 on 5 matching bases. CDR3 length equals 14 residues. Germline V CDR1 and CDR2: LNHDA, SQIVND (reference sequence). The V gene lost 3 bases and the J gene lost 4 bases, with 10 bases spanning the gap. As DNA, the CDR3 is TGTGCCAGTAGTATGAGGGCGGAATACAATGAGCAGTTCTTC. It codes for CASSMRAEYNEQFF.

The V and J genes are TRBV5-5 and TRBJ1-2; D gene ambiguous. Looked up from germline, CDR1 is SGHKS and CDR2 is YYEKEE (reference sequence). The CDR3 is 19 residues long. The V end lost 2 bases, the J end lost 7 bases, and 30 bases lay between the germline ends. CDR3 bases: TGTGCCAGCAGCTTTTCGGCGAACACCGGGGAGCTGAAGTTCGTTGGCTACACCTTC. It codes for CASSFSANTGELKFVGYTF. The complete variable domain, with remaining parts taken from reference TRBV5-5 and TRBJ1-2, reads DAGVTQSPTHLIKTRGQQVTLRCSPISGHKSVSWYQQVLGQGPQFIFQYYEKEERGRGNFPDRFSARQFPNYSSELNVNALLLGDSALYLCASSFSANTGELKFVGYTFGSGTRLTVV.

This clonotype was seen many times. Relative to the germline gene, one junction end is altered; a read error may explain this. The DNA of the CDR3 is TGTGCCAGCAGCTTCCGAAGGGGTAATGAAAACCTGTTTTTT. Its protein is CASSFRRGNENLFF. The chain combines TRBV7-2 with TRBJ1-4; D might be TRBD1 (5 bases). This CDR3 has 14 amino acids. Germline loops: CDR1 SGHTA, CDR2 FQGNSA.

This chain links TRBV14 with TRBJ1-2; D is uncertain. The CDR3 totals 12 residues. Germline assignment: CDR1 SGHDN and CDR2 FVKESK. Trimming removed 0 bases at V and 7 bases at J, with 6 bases between. CDR3 sequence: CASSQDRIGYTF. The CDR3 DNA reads TGTGCCAGCAGCCAAGATCGAATTGGCTACACCTTC. The full variable domain, with the rest looked up from reference TRBV14 and TRBJ1-2, is EAGVTQFPSHSVIEKGQTVTLRCDPISGHDNLYWYRRVMGKEIKFLLHFVKESKQDESGMPNNRFLAERTGGTYSTLKVQPAELEDSGVYFCASSQDRIGYTFGSGTRLTVV.

V gene TRBV10-3 combines with J gene TRBJ2-5; 7 nucleotides match TRBD2. Unmatched junction bases numbered 10, after V lost 4 bases and J lost 5 bases. The CDR3 is 15 residues long. Germline V gene sequence: CDR1 ENHRY, CDR2 SYGVKD. CDR3 DNA: TGTGCCATCAGTGTGCGGGCGGGGGTCAGGGAGACCCAGTACTTC. Translation gives CAISVRAGVRETQYF.

V gene TRBV6-4 combines with J gene TRBJ1-6, with 7 nucleotides matching TRBD1. In germline, CDR1 is MRHNA, CDR2 SNTAGT. V gave up 7 bases and J gave up 9 bases; unmatched junction bases: 12. The CDR3 is made up of 15 amino acids. CDR3: CASTAGGQISSPLHF. The CDR3 nucleotides read TGTGCCAGCACCGCAGGGGGGCAGATTAGTTCACCCCTCCACTTT.

At least ten counts were recorded for this clonotype. V is TRBV20-1 and J is TRBJ2-1, with D perhaps TRBD1 or TRBD2 (6 bases each). Germline-derived CDR1 and CDR2 are DFQATT and SNEGSKA (reference sequence). Trimming pared 7 bases from V and 7 bases from J, leaving 32 bases between. The CDR3 has 18 residues. The CDR3 is CSGLSRRGNRVDYNEQFF. The DNA of the CDR3 is TGCAGTGGGCTATCACGTCGGGGGAACAGGGTGGACTATAATGAGCAGTTCTTC.

This clonotype was seen ten or more times. The chain combines TRBV11-2 with TRBJ2-1, with D perhaps being TRBD1 or TRBD2 (7 bases each). The V gene's germline CDR1 is SGHAT and CDR2 FQNNGV. Trimming stripped 0 bases from V and 6 bases from J, with 9 bases between. The CDR3 has 14 amino acids. In nucleotides, the CDR3 is TGTGCCAGCAGCTTAGACAGGGGGGGCAATGAGCAGTTCTTC. The encoded protein is CASSLDRGGNEQFF.

The chain has TRBV7-2 and TRBJ2-5; TRBD1 agrees at 11 bases. V lost 5 bases and J lost 5; bases outside the gene matches: 7. This CDR3 comprises 15 residues. From germline, CDR1 is SGHTA and CDR2 FQGNSA. CDR3 sequence: CASSAGGTGGETQYF. Written as DNA, the CDR3 is TGTGCCAGCAGCGCAGGCGGGACAGGGGGGGAGACCCAGTACTTC.

Remarks on this clonotype: A read error may explain this, as a much larger clone is one base away. J is TRBJ1-6 and V is TRBV9, with TRBD1 as a possible D gene (6 bases). The germline V gene has CDR1 SGDLS and CDR2 YYNGEE. The CDR3 is 14 residues long. CDR3 protein: CASAPGRGNSPLPF. The CDR3 coding sequence is TGTGCCAGCGCCCCAGGCAGGGGAAATTCACCCCTCCCCTTT.

J is TRBJ2-2 and V is TRBV6-5; perhaps TRBD1 as D (6 bases). Germline V gene data show CDR1 as MNHEY and CDR2 as SVGAGI. V was trimmed by 8 bases and J by 2 bases, leaving 15 bases between them. This CDR3 is built from 15 residues. CDR3 residues: CASSRGAGNTGELFF. CDR3 DNA sequence: TGTGCCAGCTCCAGGGGCGCTGGAAACACCGGGGAGCTGTTTTTT.

Comment on this clonotype: With a much larger clone just one base away, this may be a read error. V usage is TRBV7-3 and J usage is TRBJ2-1, with 8 bases fitting TRBD2. CDR1 SGHTA and CDR2 FQGTGA come from the germline V gene. The CDR3 contains 15 residues. The CDR3 nucleotides read TGTGCCAGCAGCGAAGCGGGACTAGGTCCCAATGAGCAGCTCTTC. Its translation is CASSEAGLGPNEQLF.

The chain joins TRBV19 to TRBJ2-6; no firm D call. The V gene's germline CDR1 is LNHDA and CDR2 SQIVND (reference sequence). The CDR3 spans 19 residues. V was trimmed by 0 bases and J by 0 bases, leaving 15 bases between them. The CDR3 protein is CASSIDYSGLCSGANVLTF. The CDR3 DNA follows: TGTGCCAGTAGTATAGATTATTCCGGGCTGTGCTCTGGGGCCAACGTCCTGACTTTC.

This clonotype has only a few counts. It may be a read error: a sequence one base away is much more abundant. V is TRBV5-1 and J is TRBJ2-2; a weak D match, TRBD2 (6 bases). The CDR3 sequence is 17 residues long. V was shortened by 0 bases and J by 4 bases, with 16 bases between the two germline ends. CDR1 and CDR2 (germline): SGHRS, YFSETQ. Here the CDR3 reads CASSLEYGGVSTGELFF. The CDR3 region has the DNA TGCGCCAGCAGCTTGGAGTACGGAGGGGTCAGCACCGGGGAGCTGTTTTTT.

This clonotype was detected a few times. Being one base from a much bigger clone, this may be a read error. V and J are TRBV6-1 and TRBJ2-7; 7 nucleotides agree with TRBD1. Germline V lookup: CDR1 MNHNS, CDR2 SASEGT. Trimming removed 8 bases from V and 2 bases from J; junction bases left unmatched: 6. CDR3 size: 13 residues. The CDR3 is CASELQGAYEQYF. The CDR3 nucleotides are TGTGCCAGCGAGCTGCAGGGGGCCTACGAGCAGTACTTC.

A note on this clonotype: A much larger clone is a single base away; this may be a read error. The V call is TRBV27, the J call TRBJ2-3, with D maybe TRBD1 (5 bases). CDR1 is MNHEY and CDR2 is SMNVEV in the germline V gene (reference sequence). V was shortened by 5 bases and J by 4 bases, with 16 bases between the two germline ends. The CDR3 is made up of 15 amino acids. In nucleotides, the CDR3 is TGTGCCAGCAGTCCCCGGGCAGGGTTGGCAGATACGCAGTATTTT. Translation: CASSPRAGLADTQYF.